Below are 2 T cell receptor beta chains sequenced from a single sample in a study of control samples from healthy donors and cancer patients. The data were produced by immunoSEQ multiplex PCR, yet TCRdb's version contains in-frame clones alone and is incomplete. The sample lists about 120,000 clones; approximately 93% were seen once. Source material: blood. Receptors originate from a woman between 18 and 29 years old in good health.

This CDR3 is CATSRGSAGGNEQFF. The CDR3, as DNA: TGTGCCACCAGCAGAGGCTCAGCGGGAGGCAATGAGCAGTTCTTC. The chain carries TRBV15 and TRBJ2-1, with 9 bases that match TRBD2. V dropped 1 base and J dropped 6; count of bases not matched to a gene: 4. The CDR3 is 15 amino acids. The germline V gene encodes CDR1 LNHNV and CDR2 YYDKDF (reference sequence).

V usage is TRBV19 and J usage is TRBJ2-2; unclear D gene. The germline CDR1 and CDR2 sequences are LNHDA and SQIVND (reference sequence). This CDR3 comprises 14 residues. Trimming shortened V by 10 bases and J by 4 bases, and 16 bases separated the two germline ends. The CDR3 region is CATRGRRATGELFF. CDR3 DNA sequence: TGTGCCACCCGAGGCCGCCGAGCCACCGGGGAGCTGTTTTTT. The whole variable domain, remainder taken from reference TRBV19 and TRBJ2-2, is DGGITQSPKYLFRKEGQNVTLSCEQNLNHDAMYWYRQDPGQGLRLIYYSQIVNDFQKGDIAEGYSVSREKKESFPLTVTSAQKNPTAFYLCATRGRRATGELFFGEGSRLTVL.